This note documents a single TCR beta chain sequence. The junction had 8 bases not matched to a gene; V was cut back by 1 base and J by 5 bases. The CDR3 runs to 16 residues. Germline V lookup: CDR1 KGHSH, CDR2 LQKENI. The record originates from a study of blood T cell repertoires in COVID-19. As for the study in general: PBMCs, B-cell-depleted T cells, or T cells provided the cDNA or gDNA that made up the material.

Sequencing was performed with immunoSEQ multiplex PCR; in TCRdb, only in-frame clones are kept and a portion is missing. The repertoire holds about 250,000 clones, with about 80% as singletons. This receptor was taken from a man aged 45 to 65 with active or convalescent COVID-19. The genes are TRBV18 and TRBJ1-1, with 9 bases identical to TRBD1. Sequencing input: peripheral blood. CDR3: CASSPRAGTGQTEAFF. The CDR3 DNA reads as TGTGCCAGCTCACCACGGGCGGGGACAGGGCAGACTGAAGCTTTCTTT.